This T cell receptor (beta chain) was documented in a study of shared clonotypes between healthy human individuals. Profiling relied on immunoSEQ multiplex PCR, and the TCRdb table lists in-frame clones only, not all of them. The data show some 2,400,000 clones, with around 95% seen just once and 0.1% to 0.15% held by the top ten. CDR3 length: 14 residues. V lost 4 bases and J lost 0, with 9 bases in between. From germline, CDR1 is SGDLS and CDR2 YYNGEE. This clonotype originated in a man aged 18 to 30 in good health. The chain links TRBV9 to TRBJ2-3; D not resolved. The specimen sequenced was naive CD4+ T cells sorted from blood. Subset denoted: CD45RA+ positively selected. In DNA form, the CDR3 reads TGTGCCAGCAGCCCACGACCTAGCACAGATACGCAGTATTTT. This codes for CASSPRPSTDTQYF.